These 5 T cell receptor beta chains were sequenced from one sample in a study of cytomegalovirus exposure and HLA in healthy donors. Sequencing was performed with immunoSEQ multiplex PCR; in TCRdb, only in-frame clones are kept and a portion is missing. The data hold a few hundred thousand clones, with around 90% observed a single time. Source material: PBMCs. All receptors come from a man aged 25-45 years in good health and CMV-seronegative.

This chain links TRBV5-6 with TRBJ1-5; 10 positions match TRBD1. The CDR3 covers 15 residues. Losses at the gene ends were 4 bases for V and 3 bases for J; bases not matched to a gene: 4. CDR1 is SGHDT, CDR2 YYEEEE, per germline. CDR3 amino acids: CASSRTGGLNQPQHF. The DNA for the CDR3 is TGTGCCAGCAGCCGGACAGGGGGTCTCAATCAGCCCCAGCATTTT.

CDR3 nucleotides: TGTGCCAGCAGTGACTGGCGGGGGGGCAGAGAGACCCAGTACTTC. It specifies CASSDWRGGRETQYF. J is TRBJ2-5 and V is TRBV2; 9 nucleotides align to TRBD2. The V and J ends lost 3 bases and 4 bases, in that order; junction bases with no gene match: 6. The CDR3 extends over 15 amino acids. Germline V lookup: CDR1 SNHLY, CDR2 FYNNEI.

This clone was observed a few times. The chain is built from TRBV19 and TRBJ2-1, with a possible D match to TRBD2 (5 bases). The CDR3 has 15 residues. Trimming removed 1 base at V and 0 bases at J, with 7 bases between. CDR1 LNHDA and CDR2 SQIVND come from the germline V gene (reference sequence). The CDR3 region is CASSIVAFSYNEQFF. The CDR3 DNA reads as TGTGCCAGTAGTATAGTAGCGTTCTCCTACAATGAGCAGTTCTTC.

This sequence joins TRBV7-8 and TRBJ2-1, with 11 bases lining up with TRBD2. The CDR3 extends over 17 amino acids. Trimming at V came to 1 base and at J to 5 bases, leaving 7 bases not matched to a gene. Germline V gene sequence: CDR1 SGHVS, CDR2 FQNEAQ. The CDR3 is CASSLGTSGLENNEQFF. CDR3 nucleotides: TGTGCCAGCAGCTTAGGGACTAGCGGGCTTGAAAACAATGAGCAGTTCTTC.

The chain employs TRBV7-2 and TRBJ2-3, with no clear D. CDR1 and CDR2 (germline): SGHTA, FQGNSA. The CDR3 sequence is 15 residues long. V dropped 3 bases and J dropped 4 bases, with 14 bases sitting between them. CDR3 nucleotides: TGTGCCAGCAGCTTTATAACAGCACCCGCAGATACGCAGTATTTT. Amino acid sequence: CASSFITAPADTQYF.